The 21 T cell receptor beta chains below come from one sample, sequenced in a study of cytomegalovirus exposure and HLA in healthy donors. PCR employed 60 Vbeta and 13 Jbeta primers. Profiling relied on immunoSEQ multiplex PCR, and the TCRdb table lists in-frame clones only, not all of them. The table has under 200,000 clones, about 75% seen once. The source material was PBMCs. The source is a man aged 50 or older in good health and CMV-seropositive.

The V and J genes are TRBV11-2 and TRBJ1-2; D remains unclear. V dropped 6 bases and J dropped 1 base, with 12 bases sitting between them. Germline values: CDR1 SGHAT, CDR2 FQNNGV. CDR3 length: 14 amino acids. The chain's CDR3 is CASSESVGNYGYTF. CDR3 DNA sequence: TGTGCCAGCAGTGAGAGCGTTGGTAACTATGGCTACACCTTC.

V is TRBV5-1 and J is TRBJ2-2; 8 positions match TRBD1. The CDR3 has 15 amino acids. In germline, CDR1 is SGHRS, CDR2 YFSETQ. V was pared by 4 bases and J by 2 bases, with 4 bases of the junction left unmatched. Here the CDR3 DNA reads TGCGCCAGCAGCGGGGACAGGATAAACACCGGGGAGCTGTTTTTT. Translated, it gives CASSGDRINTGELFF. Full variable domain (outside the CDR3, taken from reference TRBV5-1 and TRBJ2-2): KAGVTQTPRYLIKTRGQQVTLSCSPISGHRSVSWYQQTPGQGLQFLFEYFSETQRNKGNFPGRFSGRQFSNSRSEMNVSTLELGDSALYLCASSGDRINTGELFFGEGSRLTVL.

The rearrangement uses TRBV28 and TRBJ1-2, with no clear D. V lost 8 bases, J lost 7 bases, and 14 bases lay in between. Germline V gives CDR1 MDHEN, CDR2 SYDVKM. This CDR3 spans 12 amino acids. CDR3 amino acids: CASSVGSSGYTF. Here the CDR3 DNA reads TGTGCCAGCTCGGTCGGGTCCTCTGGCTACACCTTC.

V is TRBV5-1 and J is TRBJ2-1; perhaps TRBD2 as D (7 bases). This CDR3 is 15 amino acids long. With 0 bases removed from V and 8 bases from J, the gap between germline ends came to 15 bases. CDR1 and CDR2 from the germline V gene are SGHRS and YFSETQ. CDR3 nucleotide sequence: TGCGCCAGCAGCTTGGATGGGGGGGGGCTTTATGAGCAGTTCTTC. The encoded protein is CASSLDGGGLYEQFF.

This chain uses TRBV18 with TRBJ2-7, with D possibly being TRBD1 (5 bases). Germline V gene lookup returns CDR1 KGHSH and CDR2 LQKENI. The CDR3 is 13 amino acids. Trimming took 4 bases from V and 2 from J, leaving 9 bases between them. The CDR3 loop reads CASSLGHTYEQYV. CDR3 sequence (DNA): TGTGCCAGCTCACTTGGACACACCTACGAGCAGTACGTC.

This clone was counted only a few times. CDR3: CASSSADRGEGYTF. The CDR3 nucleotides are TGTGCCAGCAGTTCCGCAGACAGGGGAGAAGGCTACACCTTC. This sequence joins TRBV6-5 and TRBJ1-2; TRBD1 agrees at 8 bases. Germline trimming cut 4 bases from V and 8 bases from J; bases unmatched to any gene: 9. There are 14 residues in the CDR3. Germline-derived CDR1 and CDR2 are MNHEY and SVGAGI.

The chain is built from TRBV10-3 and TRBJ2-1, with no clear D. Germline values: CDR1 ENHRY, CDR2 SYGVKD. The CDR3 is made up of 10 amino acids. Trimming took 10 bases from V and 5 from J, leaving 6 bases between them. CDR3 DNA: TGTGCCACCTTCGACAATGAGCAGTTCTTC. This codes for CATFDNEQFF.

The V call is TRBV28, the J call TRBJ2-5; D may be TRBD2 (6 bases). The germline V and J ends were trimmed by 3 bases and 5 bases, with 7 bases remaining between them. Germline CDR1 is MDHEN and CDR2 is SYDVKM. The CDR3 totals 12 residues. CDR3 loop: CASSFLAETQYF. The CDR3 DNA reads as TGTGCCAGCAGTTTCCTAGCGGAGACCCAGTACTTC.

The V call is TRBV29-1, the J call TRBJ2-7; a weak D match, TRBD2 (7 bases). With 4 bases removed from V and 2 bases from J, the gap between germline ends came to 15 bases. This CDR3 comprises 14 residues. CDR1 is SQVTM and CDR2 is ANQGSEA in the germline V gene. The CDR3 loop reads CSVGSAGAAYEQYF. Here the CDR3 DNA reads TGCAGCGTTGGATCTGCGGGGGCCGCCTACGAGCAGTACTTC.

The chain recombines TRBV5-1 with TRBJ1-2, with D uncertain. The germline CDR1 and CDR2 sequences are SGHRS and YFSETQ. The CDR3 length is 13 residues. V was clipped by 6 bases and J by 2 bases, with 11 bases between them. CDR3 protein: CASTREGNYGYTF. CDR3 nucleotide sequence: TGCGCCAGCACTCGGGAAGGGAACTATGGCTACACCTTC.

This clone came up a few times. V is TRBV6-6 and J is TRBJ2-2; 8 nucleotides agree with TRBD1. Losses at the gene ends were 7 bases for V and 6 bases for J; bases not matched to a gene: 4. CDR3 length: 13 amino acids. Germline V gene lookup returns CDR1 MNHNY and CDR2 SVGAGI (reference sequence). CDR3 protein: CASTDRVAGELFF. The CDR3 DNA is TGTGCCAGCACGGACAGGGTAGCCGGGGAGCTGTTTTTT.

CDR3 DNA: TGCGCCAGCAGTCCGAAGACGGGCACTGAAGCTTTCTTT. Translating gives CASSPKTGTEAFF. The chain recombines TRBV5-1 with TRBJ1-1, with D hard to call. V was trimmed by 5 bases and J by 4 bases, leaving 12 bases between them. The CDR3 extends over 13 amino acids. Germline V CDR1 and CDR2: SGHRS, YFSETQ. Complete variable domain (other parts from reference TRBV5-1 and TRBJ1-1): KAGVTQTPRYLIKTRGQQVTLSCSPISGHRSVSWYQQTPGQGLQFLFEYFSETQRNKGNFPGRFSGRQFSNSRSEMNVSTLELGDSALYLCASSPKTGTEAFFGQGTRLTVV.

The chain carries TRBV7-9 and TRBJ2-5; 11 nucleotides match TRBD2. V lost 4 bases, J lost 5 bases, and 12 bases stayed unmatched. Germline values: CDR1 SEHNR, CDR2 FQNEAQ (reference sequence). The CDR3 runs to 17 residues. The CDR3 reads CASSSRGGLAEVETQYF. The CDR3 bases are TGTGCCAGCAGCTCGAGGGGGGGACTAGCGGAGGTGGAGACCCAGTACTTC. Full variable domain (missing parts from reference TRBV7-9 and TRBJ2-5): DTGVSQNPRHKITKRGQNVTFRCDPISEHNRLYWYRQTLGQGPEFLTYFQNEAQLEKSRLLSDRFSAERPKGSFSTLEIQRTEQGDSAMYLCASSSRGGLAEVETQYFGPGTRLLVL.

This chain connects TRBV28 to TRBJ1-1; unclear D gene. Trimming took off 3 bases at V and 4 bases at J, with 3 bases between the two ends. The CDR3 sequence is 11 residues long. In germline, CDR1 is MDHEN, CDR2 SYDVKM. CDR3 coding DNA: TGTGCCAGCAGTTTCAGCACTGAAGCTTTCTTT. It yields the protein CASSFSTEAFF.

The V and J genes are TRBV2 and TRBJ1-1, with 7 bases lining up with TRBD1. The CDR3 has 11 residues. V was pared by 7 bases and J by 7 bases, with 3 bases of the junction left unmatched. Germline V gene lookup returns CDR1 SNHLY and CDR2 FYNNEI. The CDR3 coding sequence is TGTGCCAGCACTTACAGGGGTGAAGCTTTCTTT. This sequence encodes CASTYRGEAFF.

This sequence joins TRBV4-1 and TRBJ1-2; D not certain. This CDR3 is built from 15 residues. Germline V gene data show CDR1 as MGHRA and CDR2 as YSYEKL. V was trimmed by 0 bases and J by 4 bases, leaving 12 bases between them. The CDR3 reads CASSQDRGEGYGYTF. The CDR3 DNA reads TGCGCCAGCAGCCAAGATCGGGGTGAGGGCTATGGCTACACCTTC.

The chain recombines TRBV13 with TRBJ1-1; D call uncertain. Trimming took 0 bases from V and 5 from J, leaving 4 bases between them. CDR1 PRHDT and CDR2 FYEKMQ come from the germline V gene (reference sequence). The CDR3 runs 12 residues. The CDR3 coding sequence is TGTGCCAGCAGCTTAGGGGCTACTGAAGCTTTCTTT. Residues: CASSLGATEAFF.

The genes are TRBV7-9 and TRBJ2-2, with 9 bases lining up with TRBD1. The CDR3 length is 14 residues. Germline trimming cut 6 bases from V and 5 bases from J; bases unmatched to any gene: 4. Germline loops: CDR1 SEHNR, CDR2 FQNEAQ (reference sequence). In nucleotides, the CDR3 is TGTGCCAGCAGGACAGGGGGAGGTACCGGGGAGCTGTTTTTT. Its translation is CASRTGGGTGELFF.

V is TRBV6-1 and J is TRBJ2-7; 8 bases align to TRBD2. Germline CDR1 is MNHNS and CDR2 is SASEGT. Trimming at V came to 3 bases and at J to 2 bases, leaving 6 bases not matched to a gene. The CDR3 covers 15 residues. The CDR3: CASSEWAAGAYEQYV. CDR3 nucleotides: TGTGCCAGCAGTGAGTGGGCAGCGGGGGCCTACGAGCAGTACGTC.

The chain employs TRBV4-1 and TRBJ1-1, with 7 bases fitting TRBD1. With V trimmed by 1 base and J by 3 bases, 8 bases remained unmatched. The CDR3 is 16 residues long. From germline, CDR1 is MGHRA and CDR2 YSYEKL. CDR3 DNA: TGCGCCAGCAGCCAAGGATCAGGGGGACGGGACACTGAAGCTTTCTTT. Its protein is CASSQGSGGRDTEAFF.

This chain links TRBV6-6 with TRBJ1-4; D not resolved. V lost 5 bases, J lost 8 bases, and 15 bases lay in between. CDR3 length equals 14 residues. The germline gives CDR1 MNHNY, CDR2 SVGAGI (reference sequence). CDR3: CASSTSSRAEKLFF. In nucleotides, the CDR3 is TGTGCCAGCAGTACGTCATCGCGGGCGGAAAAACTGTTTTTT.